The rows below give T cell receptor beta chains drawn from one sample of a study of low-dose radiotherapy and immunotherapy resistance in tumors. MiXCR was run by TCRdb on the reads, yielding one entry per CDR3 protein. In the table there are tens of thousands of distinct CDR3 sequences, approximately 25% of which are singletons. This material consisted of PBMCs, taken before treatment. The receptors were gathered from a male donor with rectosigmoid adenocarcinoma. The CDR3 runs from the conserved cysteine through the conserved F or W. Fields, in order: V gene, D gene, J gene, clone size, CDR3 protein, CDR3 DNA. The D gene is left open where the match is weak. Expanded clones get a size class; other rows say once, few or many, or leave the size out.

V: TRBV9; D: TRBD2; J: TRBJ2-3; size: .; CDR3: CASSVGLAASTDTQYF; DNA: TGTGCCAGCAGCGTAGGACTAGCGGCTAGCACAGATACGCAGTATTTT
V: TRBV30; D: .; J: TRBJ2-7; size: many; CDR3: CAWSATQGYEQYF; DNA: TGTGCCTGGAGTGCAACCCAGGGGTACGAGCAGTACTTC
V: TRBV2; D: .; J: TRBJ2-5; size: many; CDR3: CASRGRQETQYF; DNA: TGTGCCAGCAGGGGACGGCAAGAGACCCAGTACTTC
V: TRBV7-2; D: .; J: TRBJ1-1; size: .; CDR3: CASSLVGGAGHLGAFF; DNA: TGTGCCAGCAGCTTAGTAGGGGGGGCTGGGCACTTAGGAGCTTTCTTT
V: TRBV30; D: .; J: TRBJ1-2; size: .; CDR3: CASVRHPGYGYTF; DNA: TGTGCCTCTGTCCGGCACCCAGGCTATGGCTACACCTTC
V: TRBV5-1; D: TRBD1; J: TRBJ1-2; size: many; CDR3: CASSSLPGQGNGYTF; DNA: TGCGCCAGCAGCTCTCTTCCGGGACAGGGGAATGGCTACACCTTC
V: TRBV9; D: TRBD1; J: TRBJ2-3; size: many; CDR3: CASSRTGATDTQYF; DNA: TGTGCCAGCAGCAGGACAGGGGCCACAGATACGCAGTATTTT
V: TRBV5-4; D: TRBD2; J: TRBJ2-1; size: medium-sized; CDR3: CASRASGSWNEQFF; DNA: TGTGCCAGCAGGGCTAGCGGGAGCTGGAATGAGCAGTTCTTC
V: TRBV28; D: .; J: TRBJ2-6; size: many; CDR3: CASSFRGSGANVLTF; DNA: TGTGCCAGCAGTTTCAGGGGTTCTGGGGCCAACGTCCTGACTTTC
V: TRBV25-1; D: TRBD1; J: TRBJ1-3; size: many; CDR3: CASSASQGAFRRGNTIYF; DNA: TGTGCCAGCAGTGCTTCACAGGGGGCTTTTAGACGGGGAAACACCATATATTTT
V: TRBV10-3; D: TRBD2; J: TRBJ2-3; size: many; CDR3: CAISAGLAGGDTQYF; DNA: TGTGCCATCAGCGCGGGACTAGCGGGAGGGGATACGCAGTATTTT
V: TRBV7-9; D: .; J: TRBJ2-1; size: many; CDR3: CASSLSKNEQFF; DNA: TGTGCCAGCAGCTTATCGAAGAATGAGCAGTTCTTC
V: TRBV28; D: .; J: TRBJ2-3; size: many; CDR3: CASRGLAFTDTQYF; DNA: TGTGCCAGCAGGGGGCTAGCCTTCACAGATACGCAGTATTTT
V: TRBV6-5; D: TRBD2; J: TRBJ2-5; size: many; CDR3: CASSLSRLAGGQGTQYF; DNA: TGTGCCAGCAGTTTATCCCGACTAGCGGGAGGGCAGGGGACCCAGTACTTC
V: TRBV4-1; D: TRBD1; J: TRBJ2-3; size: many; CDR3: CASSHAGTGGADTQYF; DNA: TGCGCCAGCAGCCACGCCGGGACAGGGGGGGCAGATACGCAGTATTTT
V: TRBV20-1; D: TRBD1; J: TRBJ1-2; size: many; CDR3: CSVRTGANYGYTF; DNA: TGCAGTGTCCGGACAGGCGCTAACTATGGCTACACCTTC
V: TRBV18; D: .; J: TRBJ2-5; size: many; CDR3: CASSPARETQYF; DNA: TGTGCCAGCTCACCGGCGAGAGAGACCCAGTACTTC
V: TRBV28; D: TRBD1; J: TRBJ1-6; size: .; CDR3: CASRPGTGRNSPLHF; DNA: TGTGCCAGCAGACCAGGGACAGGGAGGAATTCACCCCTCCACTTT
V: TRBV7-9; D: .; J: TRBJ1-2; size: few; CDR3: CASSSSGTINYGYTF; DNA: TGTGCCAGCAGCTCCTCCGGGACAATCAACTATGGCTACACCTTC
V: TRBV29-1; D: .; J: TRBJ2-7; size: once; CDR3: CSVESRYEQYF; DNA: TGCAGCGTTGAAAGTAGATACGAGCAGTACTTC
V: TRBV7-3; D: .; J: TRBJ2-1; size: .; CDR3: CASSPDGATTQFF; DNA: TGTGCCAGCAGCCCAGACGGGGCTACGACGCAGTTCTTC
V: TRBV5-4; D: TRBD2; J: TRBJ2-3; size: many; CDR3: CASSLSSPLAGVPTDTQYF; DNA: TGTGCCAGCAGCTTGTCCTCCCCACTAGCGGGGGTGCCCACAGATACGCAGTATTTT
V: TRBV18; D: .; J: TRBJ2-7; size: .; CDR3: CASSQGFEQYF; DNA: TGTGCCAGCTCACAAGGGTTCGAGCAGTACTTC
V: TRBV5-4; D: .; J: TRBJ1-1; size: many; CDR3: CASRSQVNTEAFF; DNA: TGTGCCAGCAGGTCCCAAGTGAACACTGAAGCTTTCTTT
V: TRBV29-1; D: TRBD2; J: TRBJ2-1; size: many; CDR3: CSVGLAEYNEQFF; DNA: TGCAGCGTTGGACTAGCGGAATACAATGAGCAGTTCTTC
V: TRBV7-2; D: .; J: TRBJ2-7; size: .; CDR3: CASSWVFAGPEQYF; DNA: TGTGCCAGCAGCTGGGTTTTCGCGGGACCCGAGCAGTACTTC
V: TRBV19; D: TRBD1; J: TRBJ2-7; size: many; CDR3: CASSNQGVNEQYF; DNA: TGTGCCAGTAGCAACCAGGGGGTTAACGAGCAGTACTTC
V: TRBV5-1; D: .; J: TRBJ1-1; size: many; CDR3: CASSLESREAFF; DNA: TGCGCCAGCAGCTTGGAAAGCCGGGAAGCTTTCTTT
V: TRBV5-4; D: TRBD2; J: TRBJ2-3; size: many; CDR3: CASSLGSGGTTDTQYF; DNA: TGTGCCAGCAGCTTGGGTAGCGGGGGGACCACAGATACGCAGTATTTT
V: TRBV28; D: TRBD1; J: TRBJ1-4; size: many; CDR3: CASREGQGREKLFF; DNA: TGTGCCAGCAGAGAGGGACAGGGTCGCGAAAAACTGTTTTTT
V: TRBV29-1; D: .; J: TRBJ2-3; size: .; CDR3: CSVRPPSGHTQYF; DNA: TGCAGCGTTCGGCCCCCCAGCGGGCATACGCAGTATTTT
V: TRBV4-3; D: .; J: TRBJ1-1; size: many; CDR3: CASSQDHLNTEAFF; DNA: TGCGCCAGCAGCCAAGACCATTTGAACACTGAAGCTTTCTTT
V: TRBV5-1; D: TRBD1; J: TRBJ2-2; size: many; CDR3: CASSPGQGNTGELFF; DNA: TGCGCCAGCAGCCCGGGACAGGGCAACACCGGGGAGCTGTTTTTT
V: TRBV6-6; D: .; J: TRBJ2-5; size: many; CDR3: CASSYSGYGSGDPQETQYF; DNA: TGTGCCAGCAGTTACTCGGGTTACGGTTCGGGAGACCCCCAAGAGACCCAGTACTTC
V: TRBV7-2; D: TRBD2; J: TRBJ2-1; size: many; CDR3: CASSLGGGLYNEQFF; DNA: TGTGCCAGCAGCTTAGGCGGGGGTCTGTACAATGAGCAGTTCTTC
V: TRBV3-1; D: .; J: TRBJ2-1; size: many; CDR3: CASSQVDEQFF; DNA: TGTGCCAGCAGCCAAGTGGACGAGCAGTTCTTC
V: TRBV29-1; D: TRBD2; J: TRBJ2-7; size: many; CDR3: CSVLREESYEQYF; DNA: TGCAGCGTTTTGCGGGAGGAATCCTACGAGCAGTACTTC